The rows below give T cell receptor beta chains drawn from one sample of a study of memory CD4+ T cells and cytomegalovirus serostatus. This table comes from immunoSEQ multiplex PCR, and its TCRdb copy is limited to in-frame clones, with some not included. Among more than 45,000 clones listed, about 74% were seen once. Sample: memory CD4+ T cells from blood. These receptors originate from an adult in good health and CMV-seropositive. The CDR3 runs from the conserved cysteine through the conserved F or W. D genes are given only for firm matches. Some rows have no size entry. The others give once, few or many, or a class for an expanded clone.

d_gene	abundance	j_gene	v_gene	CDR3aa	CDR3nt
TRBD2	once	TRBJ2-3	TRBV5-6	CASSPSGGGPDTQYF	TGTGCCAGCAGCCCCAGCGGGGGGGGCCCAGATACGCAGTATTTT
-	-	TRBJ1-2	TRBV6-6	CASIRGINYGYTF	TGTGCCAGCATAAGAGGAATTAACTATGGCTACACCTTC
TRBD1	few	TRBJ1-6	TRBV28	CASSLGQYSPLHF	TGTGCCAGCAGTTTGGGACAGTATTCACCCCTCCACTTT
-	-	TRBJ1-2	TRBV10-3	CAIKTEKNYGYTF	TGTGCCATCAAGACGGAGAAAAACTATGGCTACACCTTC
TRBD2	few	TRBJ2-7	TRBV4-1	CASSQFRAGKNYEQYF	TGCGCCAGCAGCCAATTTCGAGCGGGAAAAAACTACGAGCAGTACTTC
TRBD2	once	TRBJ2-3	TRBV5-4	CASSSSGGAEYLGTQYF	TGTGCCAGCAGCTCTAGCGGGGGGGCCGAGTATTTAGGTACGCAGTATTTT
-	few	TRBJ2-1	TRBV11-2	CASSFFNEQFF	TGTGCCAGCAGCTTTTTCAATGAGCAGTTCTTC
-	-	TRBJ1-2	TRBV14	CASSQVGFPGPTF	TGTGCCAGCAGCCAAGTGGGTTTCCCGGGTCCCACCTTC
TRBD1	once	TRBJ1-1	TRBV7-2	CASSPGQGMIATEAFF	TGTGCCAGCAGCCCCGGACAGGGCATGATCGCTACTGAAGCTTTCTTT
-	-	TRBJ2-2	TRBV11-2	CASSVQAGTGELFF	TGTGCCAGCAGCGTTCAAGCGGGCACCGGGGAGCTGTTTTTT
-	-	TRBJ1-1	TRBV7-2	CASSLGGRGREAFF	TGTGCCAGCAGCTTAGGGGGAAGGGGACGCGAAGCTTTCTTT
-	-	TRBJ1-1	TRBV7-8	CASSPRGQSVTEAFF	TGTGCCAGCAGCCCTAGGGGCCAATCGGTTACTGAAGCTTTCTTT
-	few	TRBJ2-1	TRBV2	CASSPEANNEQFF	TGTGCCAGCAGCCCCGAGGCCAACAATGAGCAGTTCTTC
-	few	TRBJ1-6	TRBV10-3	CATKQDYNSPLHF	TGTGCCACCAAGCAGGACTATAATTCACCCCTCCACTTT
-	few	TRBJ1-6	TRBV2	CASSEDPEGDSPLHF	TGTGCCAGCAGTGAAGACCCAGAGGGGGATTCACCCCTCCACTTT
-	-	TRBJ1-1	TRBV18	CASCLDSRNTEAFF	TGTGCCAGCTGCTTGGACAGCAGGAACACTGAAGCTTTCTTT
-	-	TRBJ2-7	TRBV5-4	CASSLSGLEQYF	TGTGCCAGCAGCTTGTCCGGCCTCGAGCAGTACTTC
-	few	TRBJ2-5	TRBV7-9	CASSPRVSEQETQYF	TGTGCCAGCAGCCCAAGGGTGTCGGAACAAGAGACCCAGTACTTC
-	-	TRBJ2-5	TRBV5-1	CASSLEPVETQYF	TGCGCCAGCAGCTTGGAGCCCGTGGAGACCCAGTACTTC
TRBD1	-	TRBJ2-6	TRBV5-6	CASTLRDRGVGANVLTF	TGTGCCAGCACCCTACGGGACAGGGGTGTTGGGGCCAACGTCCTGACTTTC
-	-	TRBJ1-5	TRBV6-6	CACTTVINQPQHF	TGTGCCTGTACAACAGTAATCAATCAGCCCCAGCATTTT
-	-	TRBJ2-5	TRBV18	CASSPLREETQYF	TGTGCCAGCTCACCACTCAGGGAAGAGACCCAGTACTTC
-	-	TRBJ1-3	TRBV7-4	CASSLRRTYLGNTIYF	TGTGCCAGCAGCCTACGGCGGACTTACTTGGGAAACACCATATATTTT
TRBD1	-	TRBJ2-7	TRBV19	CASRPRGQGPYEQYF	TGTGCCAGTAGGCCTCGGGGACAGGGGCCCTACGAGCAGTACTTC
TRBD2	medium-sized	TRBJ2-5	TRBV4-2	CASSLVGSGGPDGGTQYF	TGTGCCAGCAGCCTGGTGGGCAGCGGGGGGCCGGACGGTGGGACCCAGTACTTC
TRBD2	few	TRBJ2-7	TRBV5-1	CASSWELADLYEQYF	TGCGCCAGCAGCTGGGAACTAGCGGACCTATACGAGCAGTACTTC
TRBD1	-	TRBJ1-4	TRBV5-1	CASSLETGREKLFF	TGCGCCAGCAGCTTGGAGACAGGGAGGGAAAAACTGTTTTTT
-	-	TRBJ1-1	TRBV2	CASSDENTEAFF	TGTGCCAGCAGTGACGAGAACACTGAAGCTTTCTTT
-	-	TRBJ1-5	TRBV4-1	CASSLRSYSNQPQHF	TGCGCCAGCAGCCTTCGGAGTTATAGCAATCAGCCCCAGCATTTT
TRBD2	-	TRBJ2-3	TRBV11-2	CASSLDVAGGATDTQYF	TGTGCCAGCAGCTTGGACGTAGCGGGGGGCGCCACAGATACGCAGTATTTT
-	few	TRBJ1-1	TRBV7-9	CASSFPTLLNTEAFF	TGTGCCAGCAGCTTTCCGACTCTATTGAACACTGAAGCTTTCTTT
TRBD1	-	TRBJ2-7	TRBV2	CASSEGDRYEQYF	TGTGCCAGCAGTGAGGGGGACAGATACGAGCAGTACTTC
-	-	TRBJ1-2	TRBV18	CASSPTEYTGYTF	TGTGCCAGCTCACCAACTGAGTACACGGGCTACACCTTC
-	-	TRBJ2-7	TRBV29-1	CSVEGTYYEQYF	TGCAGCGTTGAAGGGACTTACTACGAGCAGTACTTC
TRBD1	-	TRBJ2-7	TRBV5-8	CASHLQGAGYEQYF	TGTGCCAGCCACCTACAGGGGGCCGGCTACGAGCAGTACTTC
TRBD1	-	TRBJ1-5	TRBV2	CATRDRSNQPQHF	TGTGCCACTAGGGACAGAAGCAATCAGCCCCAGCATTTT
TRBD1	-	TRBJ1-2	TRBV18	CASSPSGQHYGYTF	TGTGCCAGCTCACCATCGGGACAGCACTATGGCTACACCTTC
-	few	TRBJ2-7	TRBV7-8	CASSWGRTYEQYF	TGTGCCAGCAGCTGGGGCAGGACCTACGAGCAGTACTTC
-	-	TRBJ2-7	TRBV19	CASRYQSSSYEQYF	TGTGCCAGTAGGTACCAGTCGTCTTCCTACGAGCAGTACTTC
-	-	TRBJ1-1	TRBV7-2	CASSLAVSHEAFF	TGTGCCAGCAGCTTAGCTGTCAGCCACGAAGCTTTCTTT
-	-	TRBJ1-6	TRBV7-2	CASSLTARGNSPLHF	TGTGCCAGCAGTTTGACTGCACGTGGGAATTCACCCCTCCACTTT
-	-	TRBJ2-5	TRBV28	CASSSDSPQETQYF	TGTGCCAGCAGCTCGGACAGCCCCCAAGAGACCCAGTACTTC
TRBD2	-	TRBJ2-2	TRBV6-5	CASGRGGNSGELFF	TGTGCCAGCGGGCGGGGGGGAAATTCCGGGGAGCTGTTTTTT